This passage covers 17 T cell receptor beta chains from one sample sequenced in a study of T-cell memory formation after mild COVID-19. Each CDR3 protein gets one entry after TCRdb re-called the 5' RACE reads with MiXCR. This sample has 150,000 or so distinct CDR3 sequences, with approximately 14% found just once. The source material was PBMCs or a T cell subset sorted from them (not recorded which). The receptors come from an adult woman who had mild COVID-19 (a few samples of this study predate the infection). Cell type and time point are not known.

V usage is TRBV20-1 and J usage is TRBJ1-2, with 9 bases identical to TRBD1. From germline, CDR1 is DFQATT and CDR2 SNEGSKA (reference sequence). With 6 bases clipped from V and 3 bases from J, the junction kept 11 bases outside the gene matches. The CDR3 covers 15 residues. CDR3 coding DNA: TGCAGTGCCCGTGAAACTGGGACAGGGTACTATGGCTACACCTTC. This codes for CSARETGTGYYGYTF.

This clonotype has just a few counts. The rearrangement joins TRBV9 to TRBJ2-5, with unresolved D. The CDR3 runs 13 residues. V dropped 4 bases and J dropped 2 bases, with 9 bases sitting between them. Germline-derived CDR1 and CDR2 are SGDLS and YYNGEE. The CDR3 loop reads CASSTSNQETQYF. CDR3 coding DNA: TGTGCCAGCAGCACTTCAAATCAAGAGACCCAGTACTTC.

The V and J genes are TRBV24-1 and TRBJ2-5; D not certain. The CDR3 is 13 amino acids. V was pared by 2 bases and J by 0 bases, with 3 bases between. Germline loops: CDR1 KGHDR, CDR2 SFDVKD. Here the CDR3 DNA reads TGTGCCACCAGTGATTCGGACCAAGAGACCCAGTACTTC. Protein: CATSDSDQETQYF.

This clonotype has just a few counts. The chain combines TRBV30 with TRBJ2-7; TRBD1 matches 7 bases. Germline values: CDR1 GTSNPN, CDR2 SVGIG (reference sequence). The length of the CDR3 is 12 residues. V lost 3 bases, J lost 6 bases, and 5 bases stayed unmatched. For the CDR3, the DNA is TGTGCCTGGAGCACACAGGGGCTCGAGCAGTACTTC. This codes for CAWSTQGLEQYF.

The rearrangement links TRBV7-9 to TRBJ2-3; D not certain. CDR3 length: 16 amino acids. Trimming removed 1 base at V and 3 bases at J, with 14 bases between. Per germline, CDR1 SEHNR and CDR2 FQNEAQ (reference sequence). CDR3 loop: CASSLERSRATDTQYF. The CDR3 bases are TGTGCCAGCAGCTTAGAGAGATCGCGAGCGACAGATACGCAGTATTTT.

The CDR3 loop is CASSQGLAGVNEQFF. DNA for the CDR3: TGCGCCAGCAGCCAAGGTCTAGCGGGGGTCAATGAGCAGTTCTTC. This rearrangement joins TRBV4-1 to TRBJ2-1; 10 bases are a match to TRBD2. Germline V lookup: CDR1 MGHRA, CDR2 YSYEKL. After removal of 1 base from V and 6 bases from J, the junction contained 3 bases not matched to a gene. The CDR3 has 15 amino acids.

The CDR3 spells CASSAGTATDTQYF. The CDR3 nucleotides read TGTGCCAGCAGTGCCGGGACAGCCACAGATACGCAGTATTTT. The V gene is TRBV2, the J gene TRBJ2-3; the match to TRBD1 covers 7 bases. V lost 4 bases, J lost 2 bases, and 3 bases stayed unmatched. The CDR3 consists of 14 residues. Germline CDR1 and CDR2: SNHLY and FYNNEI. Based on the CDR3 plus reference TRBV2 and TRBJ2-3, the full variable domain is EPEVTQTPSHQVTQMGQEVILRCVPISNHLYFYWYRQILGQKVEFLVSFYNNEISEKSEIFDDQFSVERPDGSNFTLKIRSTKLEDSAMYFCASSAGTATDTQYFGPGTRLTVL.

CDR3 sequence (DNA): TGTGCCAGCAGCTTGACACTCTACGAGCAGTACTTC. Translating it yields CASSLTLYEQYF. The V and J genes are TRBV7-8 and TRBJ2-7; D gene uncertain. The CDR3 is 12 amino acids. Germline CDR1 and CDR2: SGHVS and FQNEAQ. The V end was cut by 3 bases, the J end by 3 bases, with 6 bases between.

This clonotype was recorded a few times. This chain uses TRBV5-1 with TRBJ1-6; D unclear. This CDR3 is 13 amino acids long. Germline-derived CDR1 and CDR2 are SGHRS and YFSETQ. V was pared by 0 bases and J by 4 bases, with 2 bases between. The CDR3 sequence is CASSLEYNSPLHF. The DNA of the CDR3 is TGCGCCAGCAGCTTGGAATATAATTCACCCCTCCACTTT. Full variable domain (outside the CDR3, taken from reference TRBV5-1 and TRBJ1-6): KAGVTQTPRYLIKTRGQQVTLSCSPISGHRSVSWYQQTPGQGLQFLFEYFSETQRNKGNFPGRFSGRQFSNSRSEMNVSTLELGDSALYLCASSLEYNSPLHFGNGTRLTVT.

This clonotype was detected only a few times. V and J are TRBV24-1 and TRBJ1-1; TRBD1 matches at 8 bases. V lost 7 bases to trimming and J lost 3 bases; unmatched junction nucleotides: 15. The CDR3 is 17 residues long. CDR1 KGHDR and CDR2 SFDVKD come from the germline V gene. The CDR3 bases are TGTGCCACCAGAGGGGACAGGAAAGAGGGGGGCGACACTGAAGCTTTCTTT. Translated: CATRGDRKEGGDTEAFF.

This clonotype was seen only a few times. J is TRBJ2-2 and V is TRBV7-3, with 12 bases aligning to TRBD2. The V segment lost 4 bases and the J segment 6 bases; nucleotides outside the gene matches: 6. In germline, CDR1 is SGHTA, CDR2 FQGTGA. The CDR3 loop spans 16 amino acids. The CDR3 sequence is CASSSRLAGVAGELFF. For the CDR3, the DNA is TGTGCCAGCAGCTCTCGACTAGCGGGAGTCGCCGGGGAGCTGTTTTTT.

This clonotype was seen more than once but under ten times. This CDR3 is CATTQVTANQPQHF. DNA of the CDR3: TGTGCCACTACGCAGGTGACAGCTAATCAGCCCCAGCATTTT. V and J are TRBV6-2 or TRBV6-3 and TRBJ1-5; tentatively, D is TRBD1 (5 bases). The CDR3 is made up of 14 amino acids. V lost 10 bases and J lost 4, with 17 bases in between. Germline CDR1 and CDR2: MNHEY and SVGEGT.

This clonotype was detected ten times or more. The J gene is TRBJ2-1, the V gene TRBV7-2; D possibly corresponds to TRBD1 (7 bases). This CDR3 is built from 15 residues. CDR1 and CDR2 (germline): SGHTA, FQGNSA. Trimming took off 3 bases at V and 4 bases at J, with 13 bases between the two ends. This CDR3 is CASSLVRGEYNEQFF. The CDR3 nucleotides read TGTGCCAGCAGCTTGGTCAGGGGGGAGTACAATGAGCAGTTCTTC.

The sample holds a few counts of this clonotype. This rearrangement joins TRBV7-6 to TRBJ2-3; no clear D gene. V dropped 5 bases and J dropped 0 bases, with 12 bases sitting between them. The CDR3 totals 15 residues. Germline assignment: CDR1 SGHVS and CDR2 FNYEAQ. The CDR3 nucleotides are TGTGCCAGCAGCCGTCTGGAAGTTAGCACAGATACGCAGTATTTT. As protein: CASSRLEVSTDTQYF.

The chain recombines TRBV6-5 with TRBJ1-2, with D perhaps matching TRBD1 (6 bases). The CDR3 runs 16 residues. The germline V and J ends were trimmed by 0 bases and 5 bases, with 16 bases remaining between them. Germline V gene lookup returns CDR1 MNHEY and CDR2 SVGAGI. Written as DNA, the CDR3 is TGTGCCAGCAGTTACTCGTCCACAGGGAGCCCTTATGGCTACACCTTC. Translating it yields CASSYSSTGSPYGYTF.

This clonotype has a handful of counts. V usage is TRBV9 and J usage is TRBJ1-2; D not resolved. CDR1 and CDR2 from the germline V gene are SGDLS and YYNGEE. Trimming removed 0 bases from V and 0 bases from J, with 12 bases in between. The CDR3 spans 16 residues. CDR3 DNA sequence: TGTGCCAGCAGCGTAGCTGGGTCCTCGGCTAACTATGGCTACACCTTC. Its translation: CASSVAGSSANYGYTF.

Concerning this clonotype: A junction boundary mismatches the germline segment, possibly from a read error. This chain joins TRBV29-1 and TRBJ2-2, with 10 bases lining up with TRBD2. The germline CDR1 and CDR2 sequences are SQVTM and ANQGSEA. The CDR3 has 15 residues. The CDR3 is CSVEVAGGYTGELFF. CDR3 coding DNA: TGCAGCGTAGAAGTAGCGGGAGGATACACCGGGGAGCTGTTTTTT.